One and the same sample provided the 16 T cell receptor beta chains below, sequenced in a study of cytomegalovirus exposure and HLA in healthy donors. The PCR used 60 Vbeta and 13 Jbeta primers. Sequencing used immunoSEQ multiplex PCR; TCRdb keeps in-frame clones, though not all of them. Altogether about 150,000 clones are present, roughly three quarters being singletons, with the ten largest covering about 13%. Sequenced input: PBMCs. The source of these receptors is a man aged 25 to 40 in good health and CMV-seropositive.

This chain joins TRBV9 and TRBJ1-3, with TRBD1 matching over 7 bases. CDR1 SGDLS and CDR2 YYNGEE come from the germline V gene. V shed 4 bases, J shed 4 bases, and the junction held 11 bases outside the gene matches. CDR3 length equals 16 residues. The CDR3 DNA reads as TGTGCCAGCAGCCTCGGACAGGAAAAAAGGGGAAACACCATATATTTT. This codes for CASSLGQEKRGNTIYF.

The rearrangement joins TRBV6-6 to TRBJ2-5; D is possibly TRBD1 (7 bases). The germline V gene encodes CDR1 MNHNY and CDR2 SVGAGI (reference sequence). V lost 6 bases and J 1 base, leaving 15 bases between the germline ends. The CDR3 runs to 15 residues. This CDR3 is CASSNRGLLQETQYF. CDR3 nucleotides: TGTGCCAGCAGCAACAGGGGACTGCTCCAAGAGACCCAGTACTTC.

The chain couples TRBV7-2 to TRBJ2-7; D unresolved. Germline V gives CDR1 SGHTA, CDR2 FQGNSA. This CDR3 comprises 14 residues. V was shortened by 4 bases and J by 0 bases, with 10 bases between the two germline ends. The CDR3 loop is CASSSDWSSYEQYF. In DNA, the CDR3 is TGTGCCAGCAGCTCAGACTGGAGCTCCTACGAGCAGTACTTC.

This chain links TRBV5-1 with TRBJ2-7; 8 positions match TRBD1. The trim removed 4 bases at V and 2 bases at J, leaving 5 bases unmatched. The CDR3 consists of 14 residues. The germline CDR1 and CDR2 sequences are SGHRS and YFSETQ. The CDR3 sequence: CASSVDREPYEQYF. CDR3 in DNA: TGCGCCAGCAGCGTGGACAGGGAGCCCTACGAGCAGTACTTC.

This sequence joins TRBV6-1 and TRBJ1-6; possibly TRBD1 for D (6 bases). The length of the CDR3 is 15 residues. Germline values: CDR1 MNHNS, CDR2 SASEGT. V shed 7 bases and J shed 5 bases, with 15 bases lying between them. The CDR3 region has the DNA TGTGCCAGCAATCCCGAACAGGGAAATAATTCACCCCTCCACTTT. Translated: CASNPEQGNNSPLHF.

V gene TRBV5-1 combines with J gene TRBJ2-2; D unclear. V lost 4 bases to trimming and J lost 5 bases, with 6 bases between them. The CDR3 runs to 12 residues. The germline CDR1 and CDR2 sequences are SGHRS and YFSETQ. The CDR3 reads CASSIYTGELFF. The CDR3 bases are TGCGCCAGCAGCATCTATACCGGGGAGCTGTTTTTT. Based on the CDR3 plus reference TRBV5-1 and TRBJ2-2, the full variable domain is KAGVTQTPRYLIKTRGQQVTLSCSPISGHRSVSWYQQTPGQGLQFLFEYFSETQRNKGNFPGRFSGRQFSNSRSEMNVSTLELGDSALYLCASSIYTGELFFGEGSRLTVL.

This sequence joins TRBV4-2 and TRBJ2-1; 15 bases agree with TRBD2. Per germline, CDR1 LGHNA and CDR2 YNFKEQ. Trimming at V came to 0 bases and at J to 7 bases, leaving 10 bases not matched to a gene. The CDR3 is 19 amino acids. The CDR3 loop reads CASSQDGMRTSGRVNEQFF. The CDR3 DNA reads TGTGCCAGCAGCCAAGATGGGATGAGGACTAGCGGGAGGGTTAATGAGCAGTTCTTC.

The chain joins TRBV2 to TRBJ1-1; no reliable D call. Trimming cost V 6 bases and J 3 bases, with 20 bases left between them. Germline CDR1 is SNHLY and CDR2 is FYNNEI. The CDR3 runs 16 residues. The CDR3 coding sequence is TGTGCCAGCAGGGCCACACACAACGCCCGTCACACTGAAGCTTTCTTT. This codes for CASRATHNARHTEAFF. Based on the CDR3 plus reference TRBV2 and TRBJ1-1, the full variable domain is EPEVTQTPSHQVTQMGQEVILRCVPISNHLYFYWYRQILGQKVEFLVSFYNNEISEKSEIFDDQFSVERPDGSNFTLKIRSTKLEDSAMYFCASRATHNARHTEAFFGQGTRLTVV.

This chain joins TRBV6-5 and TRBJ2-1; a weak D match, TRBD1 (5 bases). The CDR3 totals 14 residues. V was cut by 0 bases and J by 5 bases, with 8 bases left in between. Germline V CDR1 and CDR2: MNHEY, SVGAGI. DNA for the CDR3: TGTGCCAGCAGTTACTCGGCAGGGAACAATGAGCAGTTCTTC. Its protein product is CASSYSAGNNEQFF.

CDR3 sequence reads: CASSLTGFQENTIYF. The CDR3 DNA sequence: TGCGCCAGCAGCTTGACAGGGTTCCAAGAAAACACCATATATTTT. The chain employs TRBV5-1 and TRBJ1-3; tentatively, D is TRBD1 (6 bases). V gave up 1 base and J gave up 6 bases, with 14 bases separating them. Per the germline V gene, CDR1 is SGHRS and CDR2 is YFSETQ. This CDR3 comprises 15 residues.

V is TRBV27 and J is TRBJ2-7; TRBD1 aligns across 8 bases. CDR3 size: 16 residues. Germline trimming cut 5 bases from V and 4 bases from J; bases unmatched to any gene: 13. Germline lookup yields CDR1 MNHEY and CDR2 SMNVEV (reference sequence). The CDR3 nucleotides read TGTGCCAGCAGTCTCACAGGGGGGCTACCTGAATACGAGCAGTACTTC. Protein product: CASSLTGGLPEYEQYF.

This clone appeared once. The chain couples TRBV16 to TRBJ2-5; maybe TRBD1 (6 bases). CDR3 length: 15 residues. With 0 bases removed from V and 5 bases from J, the gap between germline ends came to 13 bases. Germline assignment: CDR1 KGHSY and CDR2 FQNENV. The CDR3 nucleotides read TGTGCCAGCAGCCAATCGTGGACAGTAGGCGAGACCCAGTACTTC. Translating gives CASSQSWTVGETQYF.

There are a few counts of this clone. V usage is TRBV5-4 and J usage is TRBJ1-1, with 8 bases fitting TRBD1. J was trimmed by 5 bases and V by 4 bases; bases with no gene match: 7. In germline, CDR1 is SGHNT, CDR2 YYREEE (reference sequence). This CDR3 has 14 amino acids. DNA for the CDR3: TGTGCCAGCAGCATCTCAGGGGGCCGGACTGAAGCTTTCTTT. Encoded protein: CASSISGGRTEAFF.

This sequence joins TRBV5-6 and TRBJ2-7; TRBD1 matches 10 bases. Trimming cost V 4 bases and J 5 bases; bases outside gene matches: 9. This CDR3 has 15 residues. In germline, CDR1 is SGHDT, CDR2 YYEEEE. As DNA, the CDR3 is TGTGCCAGCAGCCAAACCGGGACAGGGGTTGACGAGCAGTACTTC. Translated, it gives CASSQTGTGVDEQYF. The variable domain in full, completed from reference TRBV5-6 and TRBJ2-7, reads DAGVTQSPTHLIKTRGQQVTLRCSPKSGHDTVSWYQQALGQGPQFIFQYYEEEERQRGNFPDRFSGHQFPNYSSELNVNALLLGDSALYLCASSQTGTGVDEQYFGPGTRLTVT.

The genes are TRBV28 and TRBJ2-1, with 11 bases lining up with TRBD2. Germline CDR1 reads MDHEN; CDR2 reads SYDVKM. This CDR3 is 16 amino acids long. V shed 5 bases and J 4 bases; nucleotides not matched to a gene: 7. CDR3 residues: CASSSRLAGQYNEQFF. The CDR3 nucleotides read TGTGCCAGCAGTAGTAGACTAGCGGGACAGTACAATGAGCAGTTCTTC.

The chain carries TRBV5-1 and TRBJ1-5; 7 bases map to TRBD1. This CDR3 comprises 20 residues. Germline-derived CDR1 and CDR2 are SGHRS and YFSETQ. The V segment lost 3 bases and the J segment 0 bases; nucleotides outside the gene matches: 18. The CDR3 nucleotides are TGCGCCAGCAGCTCAGGACAGGACCCGCCTAGGTGGTATAGCAATCAGCCCCAGCATTTT. Translated, it gives CASSSGQDPPRWYSNQPQHF. The whole variable domain, filled in from reference TRBV5-1 and TRBJ1-5, reads KAGVTQTPRYLIKTRGQQVTLSCSPISGHRSVSWYQQTPGQGLQFLFEYFSETQRNKGNFPGRFSGRQFSNSRSEMNVSTLELGDSALYLCASSSGQDPPRWYSNQPQHFGDGTRLSIL.